The next 3 T cell receptor beta chains were all read from a single sample in a study of shared clonotypes between healthy human individuals. Assay used: immunoSEQ multiplex PCR; TCRdb lists only in-frame clones, some missing. In the table there are over 2 million clones, less than 95% of which are singletons. Material for sequencing was naive CD4+ T cells from PBMCs. Stated subset: CD45RA+ positively selected. The receptors originated from a young man in good health. Some clones in this sample may be carry-over from other donors' samples.

CDR3 sequence reads: CATSRQPSGNTIYF. The CDR3 DNA reads as TGTGCCACCAGCAGACAGCCGTCTGGAAACACCATATATTTT. The gene calls are TRBV15 and TRBJ1-3, with no clear D. The germline CDR1 and CDR2 sequences are LNHNV and YYDKDF (reference sequence). Trimming left V 2 bases short and J 1 base short, with 6 bases between. The CDR3 is 14 amino acids. Full variable domain (remainder filled in from reference TRBV15 and TRBJ1-3): DAMVIQNPRYQVTQFGKPVTLSCSQTLNHNVMYWYQQKSSQAPKLLFHYYDKDFNNEADTPDNFQSRRPNTSFCFLDIRSPGLGDTAMYLCATSRQPSGNTIYFGEGSWLTVV.

V is TRBV5-1 and J is TRBJ2-1; D possibly uses TRBD1 or TRBD2 (5 bases each). The CDR3 consists of 16 residues. Trimming shortened V by 3 bases and J by 1 base, and 14 bases separated the two germline ends. Looked up from germline, CDR1 is SGHRS and CDR2 is YFSETQ. DNA of the CDR3: TGCGCCAGCAGCTGGGACGGACCGATTTCCTACAATGAGCAGTTCTTC. Protein sequence: CASSWDGPISYNEQFF.

The CDR3, as DNA: TGTGCCAGCAGCTTAGGCGGAGCGGAGGCCTACAATGAGCAGTTCTTC. Its protein product is CASSLGGAEAYNEQFF. The V gene is TRBV7-9, the J gene TRBJ2-1; perhaps TRBD2 as D (5 bases). Germline CDR1 SEHNR, CDR2 FQNEAQ (reference sequence). CDR3 length equals 16 residues. Trimming removed 1 base at V and 2 bases at J, with 12 bases between.